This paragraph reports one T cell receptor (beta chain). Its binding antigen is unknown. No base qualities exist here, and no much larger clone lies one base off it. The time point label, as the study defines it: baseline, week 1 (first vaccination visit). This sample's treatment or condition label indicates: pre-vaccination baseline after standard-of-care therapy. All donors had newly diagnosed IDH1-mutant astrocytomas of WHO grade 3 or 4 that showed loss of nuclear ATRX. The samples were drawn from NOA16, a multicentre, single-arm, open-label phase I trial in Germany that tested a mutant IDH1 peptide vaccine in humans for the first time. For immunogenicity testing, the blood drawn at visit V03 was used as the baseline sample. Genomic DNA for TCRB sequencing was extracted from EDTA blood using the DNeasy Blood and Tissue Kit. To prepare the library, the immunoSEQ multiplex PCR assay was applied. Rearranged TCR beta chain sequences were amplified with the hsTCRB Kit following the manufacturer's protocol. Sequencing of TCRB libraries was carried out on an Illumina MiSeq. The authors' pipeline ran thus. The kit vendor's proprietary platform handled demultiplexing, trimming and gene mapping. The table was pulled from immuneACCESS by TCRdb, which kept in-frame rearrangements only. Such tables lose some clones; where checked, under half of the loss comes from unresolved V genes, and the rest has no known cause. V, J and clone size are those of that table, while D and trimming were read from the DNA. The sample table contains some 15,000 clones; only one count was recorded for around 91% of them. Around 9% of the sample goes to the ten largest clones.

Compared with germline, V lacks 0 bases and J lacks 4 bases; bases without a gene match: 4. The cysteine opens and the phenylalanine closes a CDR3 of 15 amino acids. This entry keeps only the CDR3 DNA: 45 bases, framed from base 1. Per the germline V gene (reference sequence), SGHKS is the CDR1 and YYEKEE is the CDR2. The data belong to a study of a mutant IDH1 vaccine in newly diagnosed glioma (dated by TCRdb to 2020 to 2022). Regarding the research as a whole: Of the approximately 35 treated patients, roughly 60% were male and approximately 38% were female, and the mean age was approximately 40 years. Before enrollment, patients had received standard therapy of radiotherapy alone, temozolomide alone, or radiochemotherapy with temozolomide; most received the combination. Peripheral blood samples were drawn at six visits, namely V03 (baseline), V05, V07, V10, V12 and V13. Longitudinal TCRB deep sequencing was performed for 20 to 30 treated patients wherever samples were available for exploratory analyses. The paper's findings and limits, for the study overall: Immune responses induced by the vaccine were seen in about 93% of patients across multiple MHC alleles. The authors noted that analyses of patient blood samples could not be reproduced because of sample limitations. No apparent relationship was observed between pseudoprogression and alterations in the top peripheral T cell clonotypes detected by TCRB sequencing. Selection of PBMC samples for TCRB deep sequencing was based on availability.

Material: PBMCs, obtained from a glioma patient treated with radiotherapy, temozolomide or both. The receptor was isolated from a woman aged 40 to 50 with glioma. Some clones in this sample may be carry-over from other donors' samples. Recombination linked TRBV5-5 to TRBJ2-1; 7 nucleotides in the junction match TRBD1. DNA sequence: TGTGCCAGCAGCTTGGGGCAGGGGGAGTACAATGAGCAGTTCTTC. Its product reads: CASSLGQGEYNEQFF.